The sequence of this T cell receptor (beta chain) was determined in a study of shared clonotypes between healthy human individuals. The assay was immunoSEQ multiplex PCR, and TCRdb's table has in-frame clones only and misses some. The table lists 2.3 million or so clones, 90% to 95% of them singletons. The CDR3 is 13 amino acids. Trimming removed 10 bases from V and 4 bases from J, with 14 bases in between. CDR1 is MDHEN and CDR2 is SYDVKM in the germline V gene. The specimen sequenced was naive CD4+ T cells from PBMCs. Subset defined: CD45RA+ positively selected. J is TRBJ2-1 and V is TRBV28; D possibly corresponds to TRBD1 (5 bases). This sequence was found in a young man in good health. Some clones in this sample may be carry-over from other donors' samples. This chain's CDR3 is CATLDILYNEQFF. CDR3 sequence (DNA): TGTGCCACCTTGGACATTTTGTACAATGAGCAGTTCTTC.